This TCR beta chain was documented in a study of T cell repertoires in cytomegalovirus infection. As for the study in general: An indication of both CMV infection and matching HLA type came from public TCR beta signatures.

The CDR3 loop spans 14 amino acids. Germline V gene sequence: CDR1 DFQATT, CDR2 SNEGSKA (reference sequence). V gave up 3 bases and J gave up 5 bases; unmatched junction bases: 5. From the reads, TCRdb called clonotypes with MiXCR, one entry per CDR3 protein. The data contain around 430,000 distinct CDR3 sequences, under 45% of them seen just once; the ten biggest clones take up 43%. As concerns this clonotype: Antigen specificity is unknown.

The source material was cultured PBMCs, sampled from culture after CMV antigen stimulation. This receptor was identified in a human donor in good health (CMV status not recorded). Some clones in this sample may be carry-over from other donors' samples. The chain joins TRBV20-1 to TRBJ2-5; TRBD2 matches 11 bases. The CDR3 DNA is TGCAGTGCTAGTCAGACTAGCGGGAAGGAGACCCAGTACTTC. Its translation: CSASQTSGKETQYF.